This T cell receptor (beta chain) derives from a study of T cell responses to AZD1222 COVID-19 vaccine. CDR1 and CDR2 from the germline V gene are SGHVS and FQNEAQ. This CDR3 has 16 amino acids. The V segment lost 4 bases and the J segment 6 bases; nucleotides outside the gene matches: 10. Repertoires were generated with immunoSEQ multiplex PCR, while TCRdb's copy carries only in-frame clones and drops some. The sample yields more than 95,000 clones, around 89% seen once. This specimen was peripheral blood, taken on day 0 of AZD1222 vaccination. The chain carries TRBV7-8 and TRBJ2-7; 12 bases are a match to TRBD2. This sequence originates from an adult in good health. The CDR3 coding sequence is TGTGCCAGCAGCTCCCTAGCGGGAGGGCTGATAGGCGAGCAGTACTTC. Translation gives CASSSLAGGLIGEQYF.